This is a list of T cell receptor beta chains from one sample in a study of blood T cell repertoires in COVID-19. Clones were sequenced by immunoSEQ multiplex PCR, and TCRdb holds only the in-frame ones, with some missing. Among around 300,000 clones listed, 85% were seen once. Sample: peripheral blood. The receptors derive from a human donor in a cohort sampled during active COVID-19. CDR3s include the opening cysteine and the closing phenylalanine or tryptophan.

V: TRBV13
J: TRBJ2-3
CDR3: CASSYRKTDTDTQYF

V: TRBV30
J: TRBJ1-6
CDR3: CAWTGDTNNSPLHF

V: TRBV12-3/TRBV12-4
J: TRBJ2-1
CDR3: CASRGGTSYEQFF

V: TRBV7-6
J: TRBJ2-7
CDR3: CASSLGQGVTYEQYF

V: TRBV6-1
J: TRBJ2-3
CDR3: CASSDSGGTDTQYF

V: TRBV9
J: TRBJ2-3
CDR3: CASKKGGTDTQYF

V: TRBV7-9
J: TRBJ2-7
CDR3: CASSPGQGMNTYEQYF

V: TRBV30
J: TRBJ2-3
CDR3: CAWAPRTGGVTDTQYF

V: TRBV13
J: TRBJ1-1
CDR3: CASSSRTYMNTEAFF

V: TRBV3-1/TRBV3-2
J: TRBJ2-7
CDR3: CASSPSRDRKHF

V: TRBV28
J: TRBJ1-3
CDR3: CASSLGTGGSGNTIYF

V: TRBV10-3
J: TRBJ1-1
CDR3: CAISPQGRTEAFF

V: TRBV2
J: TRBJ1-5
CDR3: CASSTQGTPNQPQHF

V: TRBV6-5
J: TRBJ1-1
CDR3: CASNRQGEVSTEAFF

V: TRBV7-9
J: TRBJ1-2
CDR3: CASSLDSRGYTF